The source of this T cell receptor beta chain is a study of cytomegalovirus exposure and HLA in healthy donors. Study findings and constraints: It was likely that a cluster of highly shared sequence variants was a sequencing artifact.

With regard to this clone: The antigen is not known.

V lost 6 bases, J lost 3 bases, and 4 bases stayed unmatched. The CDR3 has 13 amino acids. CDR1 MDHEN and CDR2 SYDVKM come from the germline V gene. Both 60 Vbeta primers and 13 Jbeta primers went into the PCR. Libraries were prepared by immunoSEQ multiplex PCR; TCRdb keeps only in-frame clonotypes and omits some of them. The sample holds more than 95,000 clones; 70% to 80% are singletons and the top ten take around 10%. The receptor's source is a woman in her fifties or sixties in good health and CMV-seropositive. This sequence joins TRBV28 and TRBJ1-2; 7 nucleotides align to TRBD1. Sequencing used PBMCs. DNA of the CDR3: TGTGCCAGCAGACTAGACAGGGACTATGGCTACACCTTC. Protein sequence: CASRLDRDYGYTF.